One sample yielded the 14 T cell receptor beta chains listed below, sequenced in a study of blood T cell repertoires in COVID-19. The protocol was immunoSEQ multiplex PCR, while the TCRdb copy is restricted to in-frame clones and leaves out a portion. The sample holds around 58,000 clones, roughly 88% seen once. Sequences were obtained from peripheral blood. The receptors here all came from a human donor in a cohort sampled during active COVID-19.

This rearrangement joins TRBV7-9 to TRBJ2-1; TRBD2 agrees at 9 bases. Trimming removed 10 bases from V and 6 bases from J; junction bases left unmatched: 13. The germline gives CDR1 SEHNR, CDR2 FQNEAQ (reference sequence). The CDR3 contains 15 residues. CDR3 residues: CAIELSGRSRNEQFF. The CDR3 DNA is TGTGCCATCGAGCTTAGCGGGAGATCTCGCAATGAGCAGTTCTTC.

This clone was seen only a few times. V and J are TRBV11-2 and TRBJ2-7, with 10 bases identical to TRBD2. The CDR3 has 15 residues. The ends lost 5 bases at V and 3 bases at J; junction bases unmatched: 7. Germline V gives CDR1 SGHAT, CDR2 FQNNGV. The CDR3 loop reads CASSKTGTSVYEQYF. DNA of the CDR3: TGTGCCAGCAGCAAAACCGGGACTAGCGTCTACGAGCAGTACTTC.

The V call is TRBV7-2, the J call TRBJ1-2; 9 bases fit TRBD1. The junction had 0 bases not matched to a gene; V was cut back by 3 bases and J by 1 base. The germline CDR1 and CDR2 sequences are SGHTA and FQGNSA. This CDR3 has 14 amino acids. Here the CDR3 DNA reads TGTGCCAGCAGCTTGGGACAGGGTAACTATGGCTACACCTTC. Its protein product is CASSLGQGNYGYTF.

This clone was counted once. This sequence joins TRBV5-6 and TRBJ2-7; possible D gene TRBD1, 6 bases. CDR1 is SGHDT, CDR2 YYEEEE, per germline. The length of the CDR3 is 11 residues. Trimming removed 1 base at V and 8 bases at J, with 7 bases between. DNA for the CDR3: TGTGCCAGCAGCTTGTGGGACAAGCAGTACTTC. It encodes CASSLWDKQYF.

This chain connects TRBV5-1 to TRBJ2-6, with TRBD1 as a possible D gene (6 bases). CDR3 length equals 17 residues. Deletions cut 1 base from V and 3 bases from J, with 14 bases between. The germline V gene encodes CDR1 SGHRS and CDR2 YFSETQ. This CDR3 reads CASSLISRGGGANVLTF. CDR3 nucleotide sequence: TGCGCCAGCAGCTTGATTAGCAGGGGTGGTGGGGCCAACGTCCTGACTTTC.

The chain uses TRBV2 and TRBJ2-5; 11 positions agree with TRBD2. V lost 6 bases and J lost 0; bases outside the gene matches: 3. The CDR3 consists of 15 residues. Germline V gives CDR1 SNHLY, CDR2 FYNNEI. The CDR3 nucleotides read TGTGCCAGCAGGAGACTAGCGGGGAACCAAGAGACCCAGTACTTC. This codes for CASRRLAGNQETQYF. Variable domain in full (rest from reference TRBV2 and TRBJ2-5): EPEVTQTPSHQVTQMGQEVILRCVPISNHLYFYWYRQILGQKVEFLVSFYNNEISEKSEIFDDQFSVERPDGSNFTLKIRSTKLEDSAMYFCASRRLAGNQETQYFGPGTRLLVL.

The chain is built from TRBV7-9 and TRBJ1-3; D is unclear. V gave up 5 bases and J gave up 0 bases, with 8 bases separating them. Germline CDR1 SEHNR, CDR2 FQNEAQ (reference sequence). CDR3 length equals 14 residues. CDR3 residues: CASSPLSSGNTIYF. The CDR3 DNA sequence: TGTGCCAGCAGCCCCCTGAGCTCTGGAAACACCATATATTTT.

In its sample, this clone was seen once. The chain has TRBV6-5 and TRBJ1-2, with a possible D match to TRBD1 (5 bases). This CDR3 spans 15 amino acids. Trimming removed 2 bases from V and 5 bases from J, with 15 bases in between. From germline, CDR1 is MNHEY and CDR2 SVGAGI. The chain's CDR3 is CASSYLRGKEYGYTF. DNA of the CDR3: TGTGCCAGCAGTTACCTAAGGGGAAAAGAGTATGGCTACACCTTC.

The CDR3 DNA reads as TGTGCCAGCAGCCAAAGACTAGCGGGAGGGATAGATACGCAGTATTTT. This gives the protein CASSQRLAGGIDTQYF. The genes are TRBV3-1 (or the pseudogene TRBV3-2) and TRBJ2-3; 14 bases fit TRBD2. Per germline, CDR1 LGHDT and CDR2 YNNKEL (reference sequence). The length of the CDR3 is 16 residues. V gave up 2 bases and J gave up 5 bases; unmatched junction bases: 3.

The chain recombines TRBV2 with TRBJ1-2; 9 nucleotides match TRBD1. This CDR3 is 15 amino acids long. Unmatched junction bases numbered 7, after V lost 4 bases and J lost 4 bases. The germline V gene has CDR1 SNHLY and CDR2 FYNNEI. Here the CDR3 reads CASSVGQGMGYGYTF. The CDR3 DNA is TGTGCCAGCAGTGTTGGACAGGGGATGGGCTATGGCTACACCTTC.

This clone was found a few times. The gene calls are TRBV5-5 and TRBJ2-5; a weak D match, TRBD1 (6 bases). V dropped 4 bases and J dropped 5 bases, with 12 bases sitting between them. The germline CDR1 and CDR2 sequences are SGHKS and YYEKEE (reference sequence). CDR3 length: 13 residues. CDR3 in amino acids: CASSKQGAETQYF. Here the CDR3 DNA reads TGTGCCAGCAGCAAACAGGGCGCGGAGACCCAGTACTTC.

V gene TRBV5-4 combines with J gene TRBJ2-5; 9 bases are shared with TRBD1. V dropped 0 bases and J dropped 6; count of bases not matched to a gene: 9. Germline CDR1 SGHNT, CDR2 YYREEE (reference sequence). This CDR3 contains 16 residues. CDR3 sequence (DNA): TGTGCCAGCAGCTTGGGCAGAGGGACAGGGCGCCAGACCCAGTACTTC. It encodes CASSLGRGTGRQTQYF.

The V call is TRBV7-2, the J call TRBJ1-4; the match to TRBD1 covers 8 bases. Germline CDR1 reads SGHTA; CDR2 reads FQGNSA. This CDR3 comprises 16 residues. V shed 2 bases, J shed 1 base, and the junction held 3 bases outside the gene matches. The CDR3 is CASSLKQGGTNEKLFF. In DNA form, the CDR3 reads TGTGCCAGCAGCTTAAAACAGGGGGGAACTAATGAAAAACTGTTTTTT. Variable domain in full (rest from reference TRBV7-2 and TRBJ1-4): GAGVSQSPSNKVTEKGKDVELRCDPISGHTALYWYRQSLGQGLEFLIYFQGNSAPDKSGLPSDRFSAERTGGSVSTLTIQRTQQEDSAVYLCASSLKQGGTNEKLFFGSGTQLSVL.

The chain links TRBV4-2 to TRBJ2-1, with D perhaps matching TRBD2 (5 bases). The V gene lost 0 bases and the J gene lost 1 base, with 13 bases spanning the gap. CDR3 length equals 17 residues. Germline lookup yields CDR1 LGHNA and CDR2 YNFKEQ. The DNA for the CDR3 is TGTGCCAGCAGCCAAGAAAAAAGCGGAGGATCCTACAATGAGCAGTTCTTC. The encoded protein is CASSQEKSGGSYNEQFF.